This T cell receptor beta chain appears in the sequencing data of a study of patients and donors after allogeneic stem cell transplantation. TCRdb re-called the RT-PCR reads with MiXCR, one entry per CDR3 protein. The sample shows over 350,000 distinct CDR3 sequences, 16% of them seen only once. This clonotype was seen a few times. The CDR3 is 14 amino acids. Trimming shortened V by 1 base and J by 6 bases, and 12 bases separated the two germline ends. CDR1 is SGHTA, CDR2 FQGNSA, per germline. V gene TRBV7-2 combines with J gene TRBJ1-1, with TRBD1 as a possible D gene (6 bases). This receptor was identified in a human donor who was either an allogeneic HSCT recipient or a stem cell or donor lymphocyte infusion donor (not recorded which). It is not recorded whose cells these are; they may come from a transplant donor. The sample comprised blood, either unsorted or a sorted T cell fraction (not recorded which). As DNA, the CDR3 is TGTGCCAGCAGCTTAGGGATGGGGGGCTCTGAAGCTTTCTTT. This gives the protein CASSLGMGGSEAFF.